The clone carrying this T cell receptor (beta chain) was counted only a few times. Its specificity is unknown. TCRdb itself ran the 5' RACE reads through MiXCR, one entry per CDR3 protein. The table shows under 250,000 distinct CDR3 sequences, with 32% occurring only once. CDR1 and CDR2 (germline): SQVTM, ANQGSEA. CDR3 length: 14 residues. V lost 4 bases, J lost 6 bases, and 6 bases stayed unmatched. The data were obtained in a study of CD8 T cells in ankylosing spondylitis. Overall study findings and caveats: What appeared characteristic of ankylosing spondylitis blood was a TCR beta motif of eight highly homologous variants. Significant enrichment of disease-linked clones was reportedly seen in matched ankylosing spondylitis synovial fluid. Clones that were linked to disease were CD8+ and were relatively rare in peripheral blood.

The clonotype comes from a male donor with ankylosing spondylitis or in good health (not recorded which). Sequenced input: blood, either unsorted or a sorted T cell fraction (not recorded which). V and J are TRBV29-1 and TRBJ2-1; TRBD2 matches at 10 bases. CDR3 sequence (DNA): TGCAGCGTTGTTGGTAGCGGGGGGCGCAATGAGCAGTTCTTC. This translates into CSVVGSGGRNEQFF.